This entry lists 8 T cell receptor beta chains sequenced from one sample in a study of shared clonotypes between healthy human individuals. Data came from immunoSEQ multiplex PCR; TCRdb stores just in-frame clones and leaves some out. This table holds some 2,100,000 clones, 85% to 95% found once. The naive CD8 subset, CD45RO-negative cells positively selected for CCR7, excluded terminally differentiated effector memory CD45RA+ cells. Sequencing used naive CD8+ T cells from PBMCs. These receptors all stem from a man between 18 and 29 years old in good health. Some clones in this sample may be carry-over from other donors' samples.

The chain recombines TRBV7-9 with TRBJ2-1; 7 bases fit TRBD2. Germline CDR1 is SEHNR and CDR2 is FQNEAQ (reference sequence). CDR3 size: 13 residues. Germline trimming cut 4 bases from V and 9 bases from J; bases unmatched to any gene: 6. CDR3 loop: CASSSPTGGEQFF. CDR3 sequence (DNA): TGTGCCAGCAGCTCCCCGACGGGGGGTGAGCAGTTCTTC.

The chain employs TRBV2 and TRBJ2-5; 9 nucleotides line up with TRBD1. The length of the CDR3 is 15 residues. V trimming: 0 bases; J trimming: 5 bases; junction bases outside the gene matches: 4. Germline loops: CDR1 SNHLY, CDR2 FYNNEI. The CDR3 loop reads CASSEAPGQGETQYF. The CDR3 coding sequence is TGTGCCAGCAGTGAAGCACCCGGACAGGGGGAGACCCAGTACTTC.

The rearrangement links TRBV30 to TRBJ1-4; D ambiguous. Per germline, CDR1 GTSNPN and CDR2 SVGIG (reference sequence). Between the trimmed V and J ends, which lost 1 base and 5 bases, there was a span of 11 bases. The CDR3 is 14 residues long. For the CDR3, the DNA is TGTGCCTGGAGTGGCTTGGGAGGAAATGAAAAACTGTTTTTT. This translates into CAWSGLGGNEKLFF. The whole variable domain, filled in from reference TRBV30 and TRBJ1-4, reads SQTIHQWPATLVQPVGSPLSLECTVEGTSNPNLYWYRQAAGRGLQLLFYSVGIGQISSEVPQNLSASRPQDRQFILSSKKLLLSDSGFYLCAWSGLGGNEKLFFGSGTQLSVL.

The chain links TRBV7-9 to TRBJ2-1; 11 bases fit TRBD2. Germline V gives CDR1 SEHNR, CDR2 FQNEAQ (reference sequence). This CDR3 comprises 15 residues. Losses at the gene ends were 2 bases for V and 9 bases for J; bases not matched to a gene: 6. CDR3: CASSLILAGELEQFF. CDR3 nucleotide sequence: TGTGCCAGCAGCTTAATACTAGCGGGAGAACTTGAGCAGTTCTTC. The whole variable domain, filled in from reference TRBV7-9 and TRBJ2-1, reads DTGVSQNPRHKITKRGQNVTFRCDPISEHNRLYWYRQTLGQGPEFLTYFQNEAQLEKSRLLSDRFSAERPKGSFSTLEIQRTEQGDSAMYLCASSLILAGELEQFFGPGTRLTVL.

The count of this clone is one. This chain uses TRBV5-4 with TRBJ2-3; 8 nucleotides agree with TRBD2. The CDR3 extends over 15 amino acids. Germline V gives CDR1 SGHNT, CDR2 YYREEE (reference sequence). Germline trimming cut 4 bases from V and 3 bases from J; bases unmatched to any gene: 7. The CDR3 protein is CASSPGGPWTDTQYF. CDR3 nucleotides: TGTGCCAGCAGCCCGGGAGGGCCGTGGACAGATACGCAGTATTTT.

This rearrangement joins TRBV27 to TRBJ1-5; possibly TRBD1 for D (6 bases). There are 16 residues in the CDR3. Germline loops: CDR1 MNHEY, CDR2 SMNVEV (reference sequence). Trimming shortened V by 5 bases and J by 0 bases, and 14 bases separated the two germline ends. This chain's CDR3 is CASSPSTGHSNQPQHF. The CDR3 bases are TGTGCCAGCAGTCCTTCGACAGGACATAGCAATCAGCCCCAGCATTTT.

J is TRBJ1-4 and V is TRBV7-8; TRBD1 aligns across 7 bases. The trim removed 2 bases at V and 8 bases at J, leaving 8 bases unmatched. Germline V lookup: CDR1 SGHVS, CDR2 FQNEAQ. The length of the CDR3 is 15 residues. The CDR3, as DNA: TGTGCCAGCAGCTTATTAGGGACAGCCGCGGAAAAACTGTTTTTT. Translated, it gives CASSLLGTAAEKLFF.

DNA of the CDR3: TGTGCCAGCAGTTTTGAACAGGGGCAGGGGGAGCTGTTTTTT. This sequence encodes CASSFEQGQGELFF. This chain uses TRBV28 with TRBJ2-2, with 7 positions matching TRBD1. The CDR3 spans 14 residues. Germline assignment: CDR1 MDHEN and CDR2 SYDVKM. The V gene end was trimmed by 3 bases and the J gene end by 8 bases; junction bases not matched to a gene: 6.